These T cell receptor beta chains were read from a single sample in a study of shared clonotypes between healthy human individuals. Produced via immunoSEQ multiplex PCR; TCRdb's table is partial and in-frame only. The table shows roughly 2.5 million clones, with about 92% occurring only once. The sample consisted of naive CD4+ T cells sorted from blood. The receptors come from a man between 18 and 35 years old in good health. The CDR3 runs from the conserved cysteine through the conserved F or W. D genes are given only for firm matches. Size values are once, few and many counts, or a class for expanded clones, and some rows have none.

d_call	clone_size	v_call	j_call	cdr3_nt	cdr3_aa
-	-	TRBV6-1	TRBJ1-1	TGTGCCAGCACCCGGGTGATAGACACTGAAGCTTTCTTT	CASTRVIDTEAFF
TRBD1	-	TRBV30	TRBJ2-7	TGTGCCTGGAGTAATGGAGACAGGGCAACCTACGAGCAGTACTTC	CAWSNGDRATYEQYF
TRBD2	-	TRBV29-1	TRBJ2-1	TGCAGCGTTGCTCCTAGCGGGAGTTTCCATGAGCAGTTCTTC	CSVAPSGSFHEQFF
-	-	TRBV28	TRBJ2-5	TGTGCCAGCACTCTCCAAGAGACCCAGTACTTC	CASTLQETQYF
TRBD2	-	TRBV2	TRBJ2-1	TGTGCCAGCAGTGTGTTAGCGGGAGGAAATGAGCAGTTCTTC	CASSVLAGGNEQFF
-	-	TRBV5-1	TRBJ2-3	TGCGCCAGCAGCCTAACAACAGATACGCAGTATTTT	CASSLTTDTQYF
-	-	TRBV2	TRBJ1-4	TGTGCCAGCCGGGCCGGAGCAACTAATGAAAAACTGTTTTTT	CASRAGATNEKLFF
-	-	TRBV7-9	TRBJ1-5	TGTGCCAGCAGCTTAGGTCTCTCAGGGAACCAGCCCCAGCATTTT	CASSLGLSGNQPQHF
-	-	TRBV2	TRBJ2-7	TGTGCCAGCAGACAGGCAAGGTTCTACGAGCAGTACTTC	CASRQARFYEQYF
TRBD1	-	TRBV11-2	TRBJ1-1	TGTGCCAGCAGCTTCCTGAGTGACAGGGCTGCTTTCTTT	CASSFLSDRAAFF
TRBD2	-	TRBV5-7	TRBJ2-1	TGTGCCAGCAGCTCGAGTGGGTTCCTGGGACTACGTTTCAATGAGCAGTTCTTC	CASSSSGFLGLRFNEQFF
TRBD1	-	TRBV5-4	TRBJ1-1	TGTGCCAGCAGCTTGGGTAGGGACAGGAGGAACACTGAAGCTTTCTTT	CASSLGRDRRNTEAFF
-	-	TRBV5-1	TRBJ2-3	TGCGCCAGCAGCTTGTGGGGCACTAGCACAGATACGCAGTATTTT	CASSLWGTSTDTQYF
TRBD1	-	TRBV4-1	TRBJ2-3	TGCGCCAGCAGCCAAGTATCCGGACAGGGTTCGGGAGATACGCAGTATTTT	CASSQVSGQGSGDTQYF
-	-	TRBV5-5	TRBJ1-5	TGTGCCAGCAGCCCGGTGAGGGTCGAATATAGCAATCAGCCCCAGCATTTT	CASSPVRVEYSNQPQHF
TRBD2	-	TRBV27	TRBJ2-7	TGTGCCAGCAGTTTATCGGTGCGACTAGCGGGGGTCTCCTACGAGCAGTACTTC	CASSLSVRLAGVSYEQYF
-	once	TRBV5-6	TRBJ2-3	TGTGCCAGCAGCTTACCGGGAGTCGGCACAGATACGCAGTATTTT	CASSLPGVGTDTQYF
-	-	TRBV15	TRBJ1-6	TGTGCCACCAGCGTTGCGCCATATAATTCACCCCTCCACTTT	CATSVAPYNSPLHF
-	-	TRBV11-2	TRBJ1-2	TGTGCCAGCAGCTTAGATTGGGGGACAACTCACTACACCTTC	CASSLDWGTTHYTF
-	once	TRBV2	TRBJ2-1	TGTGCCAGCAGTGAAGAGGGGCAATGGCAGTTCTTC	CASSEEGQWQFF
TRBD2	-	TRBV5-1	TRBJ2-1	TGCGCCAGCAGCCAGGGGACTAGCGGGGCTGAGCAGTTCTTC	CASSQGTSGAEQFF
-	-	TRBV28	TRBJ1-2	TGTGCCAGCAGTTTACGGACGGCCTATGGCTACACCTTC	CASSLRTAYGYTF
-	-	TRBV7-9	TRBJ1-3	TGTGCCAGCAGCTCCGGGACGGTCGCTTTATATTTT	CASSSGTVALYF
-	few	TRBV19	TRBJ1-1	TGTGCCAGTAGCTCCAGGGTGAACACTGAAGCTTTCTTT	CASSSRVNTEAFF
TRBD1	-	TRBV11-2	TRBJ1-1	TGTGCCAGCAGCGATCCAGGGGGCGGCACTGAAGCTTTCTTT	CASSDPGGGTEAFF
TRBD2	-	TRBV5-1	TRBJ2-1	TGCGCCAGCAGCTTGGATCCTAGCGGGAGCTACAATGAGCAGTTCTTC	CASSLDPSGSYNEQFF
-	-	TRBV21-1	TRBJ2-6	TGTGCCAGCAGCAAAGGAAGGGTTCCAGGAGCAGAGGGGGCCAACGTCCTGACTTTC	CASSKGRVPGAEGANVLTF
-	-	TRBV2	TRBJ1-2	TGTGCCAGCAGTGCGGGCCTTGAGTATGGCTACACCTTC	CASSAGLEYGYTF
-	-	TRBV15	TRBJ1-4	TGTGCCACCAGCAGAACTGAAGGACAGTCGAGGAAACTGTTTTTT	CATSRTEGQSRKLFF
-	-	TRBV2	TRBJ1-2	TGTGCCAGCAGTGTCCAGGGTGATAGGGGCTACACCTTC	CASSVQGDRGYTF
TRBD1	-	TRBV5-1	TRBJ2-7	TGCGCCAGCAGCTTGGATTTGGGACAGGGGTTAGGGAACGAGCAGTACTTC	CASSLDLGQGLGNEQYF
TRBD1	-	TRBV2	TRBJ1-4	TGTGCCAGTACAACAGGGGCCGGCGGCGGAAAACTGTTTTTT	CASTTGAGGGKLFF
-	-	TRBV19	TRBJ1-2	TGTGCCAGTAGTATACTGCTCGTAGATGGCTACACCTTC	CASSILLVDGYTF
TRBD2	-	TRBV6-1	TRBJ2-1	TGTGCCAGCAGTGAAGCGAGGCTAGCGGTGTACAATGAGCAGTTCTTC	CASSEARLAVYNEQFF
-	-	TRBV30	TRBJ2-1	TGTGCCTGGAGTGTACAGCTAAACAATGAGCAGTTCTTC	CAWSVQLNNEQFF
-	-	TRBV6-1	TRBJ2-7	TGTGCCAGCAGGACCGGGATCTACGAGCAGTACTTC	CASRTGIYEQYF
-	-	TRBV5-6	TRBJ1-2	TGTGCCAGCAGCTTATTTCAGGGCTTCTATGGCTACACCTTC	CASSLFQGFYGYTF
-	-	TRBV28	TRBJ2-7	TGTGCCAGCAGAGGGGCGGGGTTCTCCTACGAGCAGTACTTC	CASRGAGFSYEQYF
-	once	TRBV21-1	TRBJ2-3	TGTGCCAGCAGCAGACCCTACAGCGGGAGGGCCGCAGATACGCAGTATTTT	CASSRPYSGRAADTQYF
TRBD1	-	TRBV5-1	TRBJ2-5	TGCGCCAGCAGCACGCAGGGGACAGGGCTCCAAGAGACCCAGTACTTC	CASSTQGTGLQETQYF
TRBD2	-	TRBV4-1	TRBJ2-3	TGCGCCAGCAGCCAAGAGGGGGTTCTAGCGGGAAAGGATACGCAGTATTTT	CASSQEGVLAGKDTQYF
-	-	TRBV28	TRBJ1-2	TGTGCCAGCAGCTCTGGAGCCAGCTATGGCTACACCTTC	CASSSGASYGYTF
TRBD1	-	TRBV5-4	TRBJ2-5	TGTGCCAGCAGTCGGGACAGTCAAGAGACCCAGTACTTC	CASSRDSQETQYF
-	-	TRBV11-3	TRBJ2-7	TGTGCCAGCACCCCAGGGGGGGGTTACGAGCAGTACTTC	CASTPGGGYEQYF
-	once	TRBV28	TRBJ1-1	TGTGCCAGCAGTTTGGGTCCGGCGGGGTACACTGAAGCTTTCTTT	CASSLGPAGYTEAFF
-	once	TRBV7-3	TRBJ2-5	TGTGCCAGCGCTGTTCCGGGGTCCCCAGAGACCCAGTACTTC	CASAVPGSPETQYF
TRBD2	-	TRBV6-5	TRBJ2-7	TGTGCCAGCAGGCCGAGCGGGGCGGCTGCCTACGAGCAGTACTTC	CASRPSGAAAYEQYF
-	-	TRBV9	TRBJ1-2	TGTGCCAGCAGCGTAAGCCCGGCGCTTAGGGTGGGTCCGGGGCATGGCTACACCTTC	CASSVSPALRVGPGHGYTF
-	-	TRBV19	TRBJ2-7	TGTGCCAGTAGTCGCCGGGGCACCTACGAGCAGTACTTC	CASSRRGTYEQYF
TRBD1	-	TRBV15	TRBJ2-1	TGTGCCACCAGGGGACAGGTCCTCTCTAGCTACAATGAGCAGTTCTTC	CATRGQVLSSYNEQFF
-	-	TRBV19	TRBJ2-1	TGTGCCAGTAGTCCTGAGAGGTTTCGGCTCAATGAGCAGTTCTTC	CASSPERFRLNEQFF
-	-	TRBV15	TRBJ2-7	TGTGCCACCAGCCCTGGGGGGAAATCCTACGAGCAGTACTTC	CATSPGGKSYEQYF
-	-	TRBV7-9	TRBJ2-3	TGTGCCAGCAGCTCTCAGGGGACAGATACGCAGTATTTT	CASSSQGTDTQYF
-	-	TRBV7-3	TRBJ1-6	TGTGCCAGCACCTATGATGAATTCTCCTATAATTCACCCCTCCACTTT	CASTYDEFSYNSPLHF
-	-	TRBV6-6	TRBJ2-5	TGTGCCAGCAGTTACTGGGGCAGGGTCCAAGAGACCCAGTACTTC	CASSYWGRVQETQYF
-	-	TRBV18	TRBJ1-1	TGTGCCAGCTCTCGGGTCTGGGTCAACACTGAAGCTTTCTTT	CASSRVWVNTEAFF